This T cell receptor (beta chain) was retrieved from a study of Ad26.COV2.S vaccination and SARS-CoV-2 variants. Turning to the study itself: Participants got Ad26.COV2.S intramuscularly, once or twice 56 days apart. Findings of the study overall: An underestimation of total T cell responses may have resulted from the TCR breadth and depth analyses.

Libraries were prepared by immunoSEQ multiplex PCR; TCRdb keeps only in-frame clonotypes and omits some of them. The data hold hundreds of thousands of clones, with around 90% observed a single time. Regarding treatment: some 20 received Ad26.COV2.S at low or high dose, single or two shots; about 5 received placebo; per-sample allocation not given. Collection of samples fell on day 63 after the first vaccine or placebo injection. A remark on this clone: The antigen is not known.

Sequenced here: peripheral blood, sampled in a trial of Ad26.COV2.S vaccine versus placebo. The TCR sequence derives from a person aged 18-65 years who received the Ad26.COV2.S COVID-19 vaccine or a placebo.

The chain's CDR3 is CAWSVRGAYEQYF. The CDR3 DNA reads TGTGCCTGGAGTGTGAGGGGGGCCTACGAGCAGTACTTC. This chain connects TRBV30 to TRBJ2-7; D tentatively reads TRBD1 or TRBD2 (6 bases each). V lost 0 bases and J 2 bases, leaving 8 bases between the germline ends. CDR1 is GTSNPN, CDR2 SVGIG, per germline (reference sequence). The CDR3 runs to 13 residues.